A single sample is the source of the 13 T cell receptor beta chains below, sequenced in a study of neurological immune-mediated disorders. TCRdb reprocessed the 5' RACE reads with MiXCR, giving one entry per CDR3 protein. The data hold about 24,000 distinct CDR3 sequences, with over 6.5% observed a single time. The sequencing input was PBMCs. The receptors were sampled from a woman aged 40 to 55 in good health.

This clonotype has a count of ten or more. The V gene is TRBV20-1, the J gene TRBJ2-3; 7 nucleotides match TRBD2. The CDR3 extends over 14 amino acids. After removal of 3 bases from V and 1 base from J, the junction contained 4 bases not matched to a gene. Germline assignment: CDR1 DFQATT and CDR2 SNEGSKA (reference sequence). Here the CDR3 reads CSASGGGGTDTQYF. The CDR3 DNA sequence: TGCAGTGCTAGTGGTGGGGGGGGCACAGATACGCAGTATTTT.

This clonotype showed up many times. The chain uses TRBV5-1 and TRBJ2-3, with D maybe TRBD1 (6 bases). The V gene's germline CDR1 is SGHRS and CDR2 YFSETQ. Deletions cut 3 bases from V and 7 bases from J, with 18 bases between. This CDR3 has 15 residues. The CDR3 reads CASSSTGHQGNTQYF. The CDR3 DNA follows: TGCGCCAGCAGCTCCACGGGACACCAAGGGAATACGCAGTATTTT.

This clonotype was seen at least ten times. J is TRBJ2-1 and V is TRBV5-1; tentatively, D is TRBD1 (6 bases). Looked up from germline, CDR1 is SGHRS and CDR2 is YFSETQ. V lost 3 bases, J lost 7 bases, and 11 bases lay in between. This CDR3 region has 13 residues. CDR3: CASSWSQGNEQFF. CDR3 DNA: TGCGCCAGCAGCTGGTCCCAGGGGAATGAGCAGTTCTTC.

This clonotype was picked up many times. The J gene is TRBJ2-7, the V gene TRBV12-3 or TRBV12-4; TRBD2 agrees at 9 bases. Unmatched junction bases numbered 6, after V lost 3 bases and J lost 6 bases. This CDR3 contains 14 residues. Written as DNA, the CDR3 is TGTGCCAGCAGTTTTGCGGGAGGGCCGGGCGAGCAGTACTTC. Protein product: CASSFAGGPGEQYF.

At least ten counts were recorded for this clonotype. This chain joins TRBV20-1 and TRBJ1-6; D not certain. CDR1 is DFQATT and CDR2 is SNEGSKA in the germline V gene (reference sequence). V dropped 6 bases and J dropped 6 bases, with 12 bases sitting between them. The CDR3 runs 13 residues. The CDR3 DNA is TGCAGTGCCACAGCCTTTGGTAATTCACCCCTCCACTTT. Its translation is CSATAFGNSPLHF.

This clonotype was picked up many times. V is TRBV5-1 and J is TRBJ1-5; 7 bases match TRBD1. V gave up 3 bases and J gave up 0 bases; unmatched junction bases: 12. From germline, CDR1 is SGHRS and CDR2 YFSETQ. This CDR3 region has 18 residues. The CDR3 reads CASSSTGTAHYSNQPQHF. CDR3 in DNA: TGCGCCAGCAGCTCTACCGGGACAGCCCACTATAGCAATCAGCCCCAGCATTTT.

This clonotype was observed a single time. The chain employs TRBV2 and TRBJ2-1; D unclear. The V gene lost 8 bases and the J gene lost 10 bases, with 15 bases spanning the gap. Looked up from germline, CDR1 is SNHLY and CDR2 is FYNNEI. The CDR3 covers 12 residues. In nucleotides, the CDR3 is TGTGCCAGCGGGCTTCGGACCGAAGAGCAGTTCTTC. The encoded protein is CASGLRTEEQFF.

This clonotype came up many times. The CDR3 spells CASSFRLAGYTGELFF. The CDR3 DNA follows: TGTGCCAGCAGTTTTCGCCTAGCGGGATACACCGGGGAGCTGTTTTTT. V gene TRBV12-3 or TRBV12-4 combines with J gene TRBJ2-2, with 9 bases identical to TRBD2. The CDR3 sequence is 16 residues long. The V and J ends lost 3 bases and 3 bases, in that order; junction bases with no gene match: 5.

This clonotype was observed at least ten times. The chain combines TRBV2 with TRBJ2-5; unclear D gene. The V end lost 4 bases, the J end lost 2 bases, and 2 bases lay between the germline ends. This CDR3 is built from 11 residues. CDR1 and CDR2 (germline): SNHLY, FYNNEI. This CDR3 is CASSGQETQYF. The CDR3 region has the DNA TGTGCCAGCAGTGGGCAAGAGACCCAGTACTTC.

This clonotype showed up many times. The CDR3: CASSLYSPSANYGYTF. CDR3 coding DNA: TGTGCCAGCAGTTTATATTCCCCTAGCGCTAACTATGGCTACACCTTC. The chain carries TRBV27 and TRBJ1-2; D unresolved. CDR3 size: 16 residues. CDR1 is MNHEY, CDR2 SMNVEV, per germline (reference sequence). V lost 1 base and J lost 0, with 12 bases in between.

This clonotype showed up many times. The genes are TRBV5-1 and TRBJ2-4, with unresolved D. The CDR3 has 15 amino acids. Germline V CDR1 and CDR2: SGHRS, YFSETQ. Deletions cut 0 bases from V and 5 bases from J, with 12 bases between. The CDR3 is CASSLGGKSENIQYF. The DNA for the CDR3 is TGCGCCAGCAGCTTGGGGGGAAAGTCAGAAAACATTCAGTACTTC.

This clonotype was seen repeatedly, ten times or more. The chain couples TRBV4-1 to TRBJ2-2, with 13 nucleotides matching TRBD2. The trim removed 2 bases at V and 8 bases at J, leaving 14 bases unmatched. The CDR3 spans 19 residues. Looked up from germline, CDR1 is MGHRA and CDR2 is YSYEKL. CDR3 nucleotide sequence: TGCGCCAGCAGCCAAAACGCCGGGACTAGCGGGATCCTAAGGGGGGAGCTGTTTTTT. Protein sequence: CASSQNAGTSGILRGELFF.

Many counts were recorded for this clonotype. The rearrangement links TRBV20-1 to TRBJ1-3; a possible D gene is TRBD1 (6 bases). The CDR3 totals 12 residues. Trimming took 3 bases from V and 3 from J, leaving 6 bases between them. Germline lookup yields CDR1 DFQATT and CDR2 SNEGSKA (reference sequence). CDR3 nucleotides: TGCAGTGCTAGGACAGGTGGAAACACCATATATTTT. Its translation: CSARTGGNTIYF.